This section outlines one T cell receptor beta chain sequence together with its context. Its cognate antigen is unknown. The data belong to a study of cytomegalovirus exposure and HLA in healthy donors. Study context: Genotyping showed 81% of over 350 donors falling in the Caucasian-associated ancestry cluster.

Overall study findings and caveats: Reportedly, fewer N-insertions than the approximately 650-donor mean appeared in an Asian-associated ancestry cluster in a later analysis.

The CDR3 spans 15 residues. Germline V gene data show CDR1 as MGHRA and CDR2 as YSYEKL. Deletions cut 4 bases from V and 0 bases from J, with 12 bases between. Researchers ran the PCR with 60 Vbeta and 13 Jbeta primers. In the authors' workflow: Per a later analysis, the number of unique TCR beta chains was some 82 million, of which 8.5 million to 11 million were shared. Clones were read by immunoSEQ multiplex PCR, and TCRdb kept only the in-frame ones, dropping some. For V, J and clone size, that table is used; D and trimming come from the DNA. This sample's table reports 150,000 or so clones. Sequenced material: PBMCs. The chain is built from TRBV4-1 and TRBJ1-1; tentative D call: TRBD1 (5 bases). The TCR sequence derives from a woman between 45 and 65 years old in good health and CMV-seronegative. CDR3 nucleotides: TGCGCCAGCAGCCGGGAGGGACGGTTGAACACTGAAGCTTTCTTT. Protein product: CASSREGRLNTEAFF.